What follows describes a single T cell receptor beta chain. The protocol was immunoSEQ multiplex PCR, while the TCRdb copy is restricted to in-frame clones and leaves out a portion. The repertoire holds 96,000 or so clones, with around 89% as singletons. Germline CDR1 reads SGHTA; CDR2 reads FQGNSA. The CDR3 is 15 amino acids. V was pared by 8 bases and J by 0 bases, with 11 bases between. This sample was taken from a study of T cell responses to AZD1222 COVID-19 vaccine. Study-wide context: Second doses at about 4 or about 12 weeks were pooled.

Sequences were derived from peripheral blood, sampled on day 0 of AZD1222 vaccination. The sequence derives from an adult in good health. The chain recombines TRBV7-2 with TRBJ2-6; the D is unclear. CDR3: CASGRRASGANVLTF. CDR3 in DNA: TGTGCCAGCGGTCGACGGGCCTCTGGGGCCAACGTCCTGACTTTC.